This T cell receptor beta chain was documented in a study of OX40 agonist ivuxolimab in advanced cancers. Across the study: Every 2 weeks, ivuxolimab was infused into the patients intravenously at between 0.01 and 10 mg/kg. Study-level points and caveats: Dosing at 0.1 to 3.0 mg/kg was accompanied by clonal expansion of CD4+ and CD8+ blood T cells by week 6. A proportion of nonresponders additionally exhibited low normalized T-cell clonal expansion. Among the lowest peripheral clonal expansion occurred in 0.1-3.0 mg/kg partial responders.

Profiled with immunoSEQ multiplex PCR; TCRdb holds only in-frame clones, not every one. The sample lists more than 75,000 clones; approximately 85% were seen once. From germline, CDR1 is SGHTA and CDR2 FQGNSA. V shed 5 bases, J shed 0 bases, and the junction held 9 bases outside the gene matches. The CDR3 spans 17 residues. As regards this clone: Its matching antigen is unknown.

The TCR originated in an adult with an advanced solid tumor such as melanoma, head and neck, liver or kidney cancer. The gene calls are TRBV7-2 and TRBJ1-4; 7 bases match TRBD1. Sample: CD4+ or CD8+ T cells sorted from blood, taken in a trial of the OX40 agonist ivuxolimab. The chain's CDR3 is CASSPTGIWATNEKLFF. The CDR3 DNA is TGTGCCAGCAGCCCGACAGGGATTTGGGCAACTAATGAAAAACTGTTTTTT.